Each of the 9 T cell receptor beta chains below was sequenced from the same sample in a study of cytomegalovirus exposure and HLA in healthy donors. 60 Vbeta and 13 Jbeta primers were used in PCR. Method: immunoSEQ multiplex PCR; TCRdb's copy keeps in-frame clones and lacks some. The sample has about 200,000 clones; 79% are singletons. The sequencing sample was made of PBMCs. These receptor sequences come from a male donor in good health and CMV-seropositive.

V gene TRBV7-2 combines with J gene TRBJ2-5, with D possibly TRBD2 on 5 matching bases. This CDR3 has 15 residues. Germline V gene sequence: CDR1 SGHTA, CDR2 FQGNSA. V lost 2 bases to trimming and J lost 1 base, with 11 bases between them. CDR3 sequence reads: CASSLHGIPQETQYF. CDR3 sequence (DNA): TGTGCCAGCAGCTTACACGGGATACCCCAAGAGACCCAGTACTTC.

This chain joins TRBV7-2 and TRBJ2-1, with unresolved D. Looked up from germline, CDR1 is SGHTA and CDR2 is FQGNSA. Deletions cut 5 bases from V and 0 bases from J, with 11 bases between. The CDR3 length is 15 residues. This CDR3 is CASSLLGSSYNEQFF. Here the CDR3 DNA reads TGTGCCAGCAGCCTCCTAGGTAGCTCCTACAATGAGCAGTTCTTC. Filled out from reference TRBV7-2 and TRBJ2-1, the complete variable domain reads GAGVSQSPSNKVTEKGKDVELRCDPISGHTALYWYRQSLGQGLEFLIYFQGNSAPDKSGLPSDRFSAERTGGSVSTLTIQRTQQEDSAVYLCASSLLGSSYNEQFFGPGTRLTVL.

The chain combines TRBV9 with TRBJ1-2, with D unresolved. V was cut by 0 bases and J by 3 bases, with 9 bases left in between. Germline values: CDR1 SGDLS, CDR2 YYNGEE. CDR3 size: 14 residues. The CDR3 nucleotides are TGTGCCAGCAGCGTAGAAGGGAGATACTATGGCTACACCTTC. The encoded protein is CASSVEGRYYGYTF. Drawing the rest from reference TRBV9 and TRBJ1-2, the complete variable domain is DSGVTQTPKHLITATGQRVTLRCSPRSGDLSVYWYQQSLDQGLQFLIQYYNGEERAKGNILERFSAQQFPDLHSELNLSSLELGDSALYFCASSVEGRYYGYTFGSGTRLTVV.

The chain carries TRBV7-2 and TRBJ1-4; unclear D gene. The CDR3 runs 14 residues. The V end lost 4 bases, the J end lost 5 bases, and 11 bases lay between the germline ends. CDR1 is SGHTA, CDR2 FQGNSA, per germline. The CDR3 DNA sequence: TGTGCCAGCAGCTCGCGGGTGGGGAATGAAAAACTGTTTTTT. This codes for CASSSRVGNEKLFF.

In this sample, this clone turned up a few times. The V call is TRBV7-9, the J call TRBJ1-1; no reliable D call. The ends were cut back, 1 base at V and 11 bases at J, with 11 bases in the middle. CDR3 length equals 12 residues. The germline V gene has CDR1 SEHNR and CDR2 FQNEAQ (reference sequence). The CDR3 reads CASSLDTQRAFF. The CDR3 nucleotides are TGTGCCAGCAGCTTAGACACGCAACGCGCTTTCTTT.

The V gene is TRBV15, the J gene TRBJ2-7, with TRBD2 as a possible D gene (7 bases). Per germline, CDR1 LNHNV and CDR2 YYDKDF (reference sequence). This CDR3 contains 16 residues. Trimming took off 6 bases at V and 0 bases at J, with 18 bases between the two ends. The CDR3 DNA follows: TGTGCCACCAGGGCCGGCGGGGGCGAAAGCTCCTACGAGCAGTACTTC. It is translated as CATRAGGGESSYEQYF. The whole variable domain, remainder taken from reference TRBV15 and TRBJ2-7, is DAMVIQNPRYQVTQFGKPVTLSCSQTLNHNVMYWYQQKSSQAPKLLFHYYDKDFNNEADTPDNFQSRRPNTSFCFLDIRSPGLGDTAMYLCATRAGGGESSYEQYFGPGTRLTVT.

This chain links TRBV27 with TRBJ1-2; D unclear. This CDR3 is built from 15 residues. Germline V CDR1 and CDR2: MNHEY, SMNVEV (reference sequence). V lost 1 base to trimming and J lost 7 bases, with 16 bases between them. CDR3 sequence: CASSLLGQTEGGYTF. The CDR3 DNA is TGTGCCAGCAGTTTATTAGGGCAGACCGAGGGTGGCTACACCTTC.

The chain couples TRBV6-5 to TRBJ1-1; 8 bases line up with TRBD1. V was clipped by 5 bases and J by 1 base; unmatched bases: 6. Germline values: CDR1 MNHEY, CDR2 SVGAGI. This CDR3 contains 15 residues. Here the CDR3 reads CASSLQGAQNTEAFF. Here the CDR3 DNA reads TGTGCCAGCAGTCTCCAGGGGGCGCAGAACACTGAAGCTTTCTTT.

This chain connects TRBV7-2 to TRBJ2-3, with D possibly being TRBD2 (5 bases). The CDR3 contains 15 residues. V lost 2 bases, J lost 3 bases, and 12 bases lay in between. CDR1 is SGHTA and CDR2 is FQGNSA in the germline V gene. Here the CDR3 reads CASSLPASSTDTQYF. The CDR3 DNA reads as TGTGCCAGCAGCTTACCTGCTAGCTCGACAGATACGCAGTATTTT. Variable domain in full (rest from reference TRBV7-2 and TRBJ2-3): GAGVSQSPSNKVTEKGKDVELRCDPISGHTALYWYRQSLGQGLEFLIYFQGNSAPDKSGLPSDRFSAERTGGSVSTLTIQRTQQEDSAVYLCASSLPASSTDTQYFGPGTRLTVL.